These T cell receptor beta chains were read from a single sample in a study of T-cell memory formation after mild COVID-19. TCRdb fed the 5' RACE reads into MiXCR, producing one record per CDR3 protein. The table lists roughly 400,000 distinct CDR3 sequences, about 16% of them singletons. Sequencing used PBMCs or a T cell subset sorted from them (not recorded which). These receptors originate from a man aged 18 to 35 who had mild COVID-19 (a few samples of this study predate the infection). Cell type and time point are not known. CDR3s include the opening cysteine and the closing phenylalanine or tryptophan. Each record gives: D gene, clone size, V gene, J gene, CDR3 length, CDR3 DNA, CDR3 protein. D genes are given only for firm matches. Rows give clone size only sometimes, using once, few, many, or a class for an expanded clone.

-	-	TRBV10-3	TRBJ2-1	14	TGTGCCATCAGTGAGTCGGGTACTTACAATGAGCAGTTCTTC	CAISESGTYNEQFF
-	few	TRBV6-5	TRBJ1-2	16	TGTGCCAGCAGCCCCTGGGGGGCCCTCTCTAACTATGGCTACACCTTC	CASSPWGALSNYGYTF
-	-	TRBV24-1	TRBJ2-2	14	TGTGCCACCAGTGATTGGAGAGACACCGGGGAGCTGTTTTTT	CATSDWRDTGELFF
TRBD2	-	TRBV5-6	TRBJ2-1	16	TGTGCCAGCAGCTTGGCCCTCGGTAGCGGGGTTGGTGAGCAGTTCTTC	CASSLALGSGVGEQFF
-	-	TRBV9	TRBJ2-6	17	TGTGCCAGCAGCGTACGAACAATCTCTCTGGAGGCCAACGTCCTGACTTTC	CASSVRTISLEANVLTF
-	-	TRBV6-5	TRBJ2-3	13	TGTGCCAGCACTCCCCGGGGGTTGGATACGCAGTATTTT	CASTPRGLDTQYF
-	few	TRBV9	TRBJ1-1	14	TGTGCCAGCAGCGTAAAGGGGGGGAACACTGAAGCTTTCTTT	CASSVKGGNTEAFF
-	-	TRBV7-8	TRBJ1-5	13	TGTGCCAGCAGCGCCGCGATAGGGCAGCCCCAGCATTTT	CASSAAIGQPQHF
-	-	TRBV7-2	TRBJ2-3	15	TGTGCCAGCAGCTTAGCCCCCCGGGGCACAGATACGCAGTATTTT	CASSLAPRGTDTQYF
-	-	TRBV25-1	TRBJ1-1	13	TGTGCCAGCAGTGCGGGGAAGGTAACTGAAGCTTTCTTT	CASSAGKVTEAFF
TRBD1	-	TRBV9	TRBJ2-2	15	TGTGCCAGCAGCGATGGGACAGGGCGTTCCGGGGAGCTGTTTTTT	CASSDGTGRSGELFF
-	many	TRBV4-1	TRBJ1-1	14	TGCGCCAGCAGCCAAGGAATAGCGAACACTGAAGCTTTCTTT	CASSQGIANTEAFF
-	many	TRBV6-1	TRBJ1-5	15	TGTGCCAGCAGTGGCCAGGGATATAGCAATCAGCCCCAGCATTTT	CASSGQGYSNQPQHF